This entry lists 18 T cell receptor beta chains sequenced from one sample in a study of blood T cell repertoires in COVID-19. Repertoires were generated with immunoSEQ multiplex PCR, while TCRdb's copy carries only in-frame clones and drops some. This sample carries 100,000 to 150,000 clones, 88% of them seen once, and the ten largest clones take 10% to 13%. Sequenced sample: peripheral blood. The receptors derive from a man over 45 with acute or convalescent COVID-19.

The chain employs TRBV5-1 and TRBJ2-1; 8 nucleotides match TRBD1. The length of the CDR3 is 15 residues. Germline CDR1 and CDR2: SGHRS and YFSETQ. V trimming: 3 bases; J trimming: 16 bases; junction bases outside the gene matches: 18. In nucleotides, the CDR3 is TGCGCCAGCAGCTCTTCAGGGGGCGTTCGGAAATTGGACTTCTTC. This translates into CASSSSGGVRKLDFF.

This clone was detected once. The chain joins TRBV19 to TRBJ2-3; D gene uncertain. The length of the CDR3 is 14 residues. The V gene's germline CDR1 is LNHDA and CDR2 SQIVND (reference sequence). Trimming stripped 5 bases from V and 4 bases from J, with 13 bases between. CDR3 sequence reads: CASSLSSGADTQYF. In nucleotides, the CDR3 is TGTGCCAGTAGTCTGTCGTCGGGTGCAGATACGCAGTATTTT. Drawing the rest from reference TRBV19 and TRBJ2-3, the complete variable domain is DGGITQSPKYLFRKEGQNVTLSCEQNLNHDAMYWYRQDPGQGLRLIYYSQIVNDFQKGDIAEGYSVSREKKESFPLTVTSAQKNPTAFYLCASSLSSGADTQYFGPGTRLTVL.

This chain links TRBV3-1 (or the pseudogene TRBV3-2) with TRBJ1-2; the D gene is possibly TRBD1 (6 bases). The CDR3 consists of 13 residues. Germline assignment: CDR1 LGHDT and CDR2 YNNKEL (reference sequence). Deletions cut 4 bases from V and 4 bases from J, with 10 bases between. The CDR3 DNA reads TGTGCCAGCAGCCTAGGGGGTGGCTATGGCTACACCTTC. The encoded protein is CASSLGGGYGYTF.

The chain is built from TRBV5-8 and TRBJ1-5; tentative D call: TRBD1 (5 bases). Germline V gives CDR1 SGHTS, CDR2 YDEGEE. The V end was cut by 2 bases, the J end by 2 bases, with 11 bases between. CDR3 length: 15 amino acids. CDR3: CASSLRGRGNQPQHF. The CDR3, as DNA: TGTGCCAGCAGCTTAAGGGGTCGTGGCAATCAGCCCCAGCATTTT.

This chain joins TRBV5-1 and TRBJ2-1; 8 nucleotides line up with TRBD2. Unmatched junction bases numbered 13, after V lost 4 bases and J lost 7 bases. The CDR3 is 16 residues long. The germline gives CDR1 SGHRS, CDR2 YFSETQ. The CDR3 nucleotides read TGCGCCAGCAGCATGCTATTAGCGGGGCTTGGGAATGAGCAGTTCTTC. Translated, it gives CASSMLLAGLGNEQFF.

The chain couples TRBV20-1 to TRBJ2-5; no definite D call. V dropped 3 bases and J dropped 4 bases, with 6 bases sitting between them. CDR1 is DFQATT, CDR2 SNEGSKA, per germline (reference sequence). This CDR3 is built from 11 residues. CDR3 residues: CSASHSETQYF. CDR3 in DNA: TGCAGTGCTAGTCACTCAGAGACCCAGTACTTC.

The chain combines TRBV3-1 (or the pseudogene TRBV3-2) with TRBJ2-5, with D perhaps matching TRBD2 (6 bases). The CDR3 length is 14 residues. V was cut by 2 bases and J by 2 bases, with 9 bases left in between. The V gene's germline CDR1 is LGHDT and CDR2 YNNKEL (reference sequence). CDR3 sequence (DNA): TGTGCCAGCAGCCAAAGAGGGAGGCAAGAGACCCAGTACTTC. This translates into CASSQRGRQETQYF.

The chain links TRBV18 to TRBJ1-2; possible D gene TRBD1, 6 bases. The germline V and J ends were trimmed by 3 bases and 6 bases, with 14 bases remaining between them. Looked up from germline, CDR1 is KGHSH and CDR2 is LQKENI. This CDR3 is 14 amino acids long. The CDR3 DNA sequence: TGTGCCAGCTCACCTACCGGACAGCCCAATGGCTACACCTTC. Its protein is CASSPTGQPNGYTF.

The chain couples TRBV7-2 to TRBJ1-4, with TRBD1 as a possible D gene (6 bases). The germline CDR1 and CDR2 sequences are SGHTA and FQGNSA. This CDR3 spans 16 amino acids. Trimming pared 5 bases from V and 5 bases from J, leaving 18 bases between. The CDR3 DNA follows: TGTGCCAGCAGCCCTGGGAGGGGGGGACTCAATGAAAAACTGTTTTTT. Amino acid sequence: CASSPGRGGLNEKLFF. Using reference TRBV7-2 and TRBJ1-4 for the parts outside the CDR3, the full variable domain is GAGVSQSPSNKVTEKGKDVELRCDPISGHTALYWYRQSLGQGLEFLIYFQGNSAPDKSGLPSDRFSAERTGGSVSTLTIQRTQQEDSAVYLCASSPGRGGLNEKLFFGSGTQLSVL.

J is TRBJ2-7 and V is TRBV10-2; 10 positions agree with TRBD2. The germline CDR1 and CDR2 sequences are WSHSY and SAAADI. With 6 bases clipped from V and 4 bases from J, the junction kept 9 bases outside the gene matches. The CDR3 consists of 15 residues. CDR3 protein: CASRAGASGSYEQYF. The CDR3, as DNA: TGCGCCAGCAGGGCGGGGGCTAGCGGGAGTTACGAGCAGTACTTC.

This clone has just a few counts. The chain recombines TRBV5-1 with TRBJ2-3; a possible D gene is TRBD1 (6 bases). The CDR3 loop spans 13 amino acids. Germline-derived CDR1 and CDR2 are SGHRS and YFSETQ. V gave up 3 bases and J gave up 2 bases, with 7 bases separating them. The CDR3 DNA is TGCGCCAGCAGCTGGGGGCTCACAGATACGCAGTATTTT. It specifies CASSWGLTDTQYF. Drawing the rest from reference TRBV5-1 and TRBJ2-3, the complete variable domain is KAGVTQTPRYLIKTRGQQVTLSCSPISGHRSVSWYQQTPGQGLQFLFEYFSETQRNKGNFPGRFSGRQFSNSRSEMNVSTLELGDSALYLCASSWGLTDTQYFGPGTRLTVL.

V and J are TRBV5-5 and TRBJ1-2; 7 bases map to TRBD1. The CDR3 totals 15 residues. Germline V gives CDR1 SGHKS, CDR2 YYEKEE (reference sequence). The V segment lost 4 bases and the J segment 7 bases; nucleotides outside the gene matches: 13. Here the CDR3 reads CASSPDRDRRGGYTF. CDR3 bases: TGTGCCAGCAGCCCAGACAGGGATCGCCGGGGTGGCTACACCTTC.

This chain's CDR3 is CSARTSSYNEQFF. In DNA form, the CDR3 reads TGCAGCGCCCGGACTAGTTCCTACAATGAGCAGTTCTTC. The chain recombines TRBV29-1 with TRBJ2-1; 7 nucleotides match TRBD2. V gave up 7 bases and J gave up 1 base; unmatched junction bases: 4. From germline, CDR1 is SQVTM and CDR2 ANQGSEA. This CDR3 spans 13 amino acids.

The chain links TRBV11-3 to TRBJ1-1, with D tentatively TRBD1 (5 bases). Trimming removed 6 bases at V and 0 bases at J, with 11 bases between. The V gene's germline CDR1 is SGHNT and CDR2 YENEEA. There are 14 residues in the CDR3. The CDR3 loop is CASSTTGMNTEAFF. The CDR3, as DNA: TGTGCCAGCAGTACCACAGGAATGAACACTGAAGCTTTCTTT.

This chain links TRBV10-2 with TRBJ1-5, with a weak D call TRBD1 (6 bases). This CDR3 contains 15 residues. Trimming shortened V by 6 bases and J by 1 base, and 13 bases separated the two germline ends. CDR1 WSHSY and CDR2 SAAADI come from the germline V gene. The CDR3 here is CASSRDTRSNQPQHF. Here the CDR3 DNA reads TGCGCCAGCAGCCGGGACACTAGAAGCAATCAGCCCCAGCATTTT.

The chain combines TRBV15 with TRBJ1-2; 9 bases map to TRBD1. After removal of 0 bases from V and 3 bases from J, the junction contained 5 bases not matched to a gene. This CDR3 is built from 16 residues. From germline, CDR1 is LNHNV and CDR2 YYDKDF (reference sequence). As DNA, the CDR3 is TGTGCCACCAGCAGAGATTGGGACAGGGCTGACTATGGCTACACCTTC. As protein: CATSRDWDRADYGYTF.

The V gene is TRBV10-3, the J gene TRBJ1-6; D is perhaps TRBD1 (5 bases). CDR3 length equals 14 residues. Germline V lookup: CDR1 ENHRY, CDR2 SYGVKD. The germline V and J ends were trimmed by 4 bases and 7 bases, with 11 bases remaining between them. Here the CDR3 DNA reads TGTGCCATCAGTGGAAAGACAGAAAATTCACCCCTCCACTTT. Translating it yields CAISGKTENSPLHF.

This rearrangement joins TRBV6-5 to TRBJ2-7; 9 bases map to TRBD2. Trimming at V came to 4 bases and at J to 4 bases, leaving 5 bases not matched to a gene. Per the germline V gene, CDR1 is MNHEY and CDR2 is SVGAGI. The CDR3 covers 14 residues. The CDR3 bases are TGTGCCAGCAGTTTTAGCGGGAGAGTATACGAGCAGTACTTC. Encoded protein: CASSFSGRVYEQYF.